The 8 T cell receptor beta chains below were found in one sample sequenced in a study of cytomegalovirus exposure and HLA in healthy donors. Produced via immunoSEQ multiplex PCR; TCRdb's table is partial and in-frame only. The table includes approximately 160,000 clones, just under 90% detected once. The specimen was PBMCs. The receptors shown here come from a woman aged 18-29 years in good health and CMV-seropositive.

The chain recombines TRBV7-9 with TRBJ2-2, with 7 bases fitting TRBD1. Trimming took 8 bases from V and 6 from J; bases not matched to a gene: 15. The CDR3 spans 16 residues. The germline V gene has CDR1 SEHNR and CDR2 FQNEAQ (reference sequence). CDR3 nucleotides: TGTGCCAGCGTCGACGCAGGGGGAGAACATCCCGGGGAGCTGTTTTTT. Amino acids: CASVDAGGEHPGELFF.

J is TRBJ2-3 and V is TRBV5-4; tentative D call: TRBD2 (6 bases). CDR3 length: 12 amino acids. V was shortened by 4 bases and J by 10 bases, with 13 bases between the two germline ends. Germline V lookup: CDR1 SGHNT, CDR2 YYREEE (reference sequence). The CDR3 loop reads CASSQRERAQYF. CDR3 DNA sequence: TGTGCCAGCAGCCAACGGGAGAGAGCGCAGTATTTT.

The rearrangement uses TRBV25-1 and TRBJ2-1, with TRBD2 identical over 14 bases. The CDR3 covers 17 residues. The V gene's germline CDR1 is MGHDK and CDR2 SYGVNS. V gave up 1 base and J gave up 9 bases; unmatched junction bases: 8. CDR3 in DNA: TGTGCCAGCAGTGAATCCGGGACTAGCGGGAGTAAGAGTGAGCAGTTCTTC. As protein: CASSESGTSGSKSEQFF. Using reference TRBV25-1 and TRBJ2-1 for the parts outside the CDR3, the full variable domain is EADIYQTPRYLVIGTGKKITLECSQTMGHDKMYWYQQDPGMELHLIHYSYGVNSTEKGDLSSESTVSRIRTEHFPLTLESARPSHTSQYLCASSESGTSGSKSEQFFGPGTRLTVL.

The chain joins TRBV5-1 to TRBJ2-7, with a weak D call TRBD2 (6 bases). The CDR3 contains 15 residues. Germline loops: CDR1 SGHRS, CDR2 YFSETQ. Deletions cut 0 bases from V and 0 bases from J, with 10 bases between. The CDR3 sequence is CASSLGGTSSYEQYF. CDR3 DNA sequence: TGCGCCAGCAGCTTGGGCGGGACCTCCTCCTACGAGCAGTACTTC.

The V and J genes are TRBV29-1 and TRBJ2-2; 13 nucleotides line up with TRBD2. The CDR3 covers 15 residues. The junction had 10 bases not matched to a gene; V was cut back by 5 bases and J by 10 bases. The germline gives CDR1 SQVTM, CDR2 ANQGSEA. For the CDR3, the DNA is TGCAGCGTTTGGGGGGGACTAGCGGGAATTGAGGAGCTGTTTTTT. Protein product: CSVWGGLAGIEELFF.

The gene calls are TRBV5-6 and TRBJ2-7, with 9 bases lining up with TRBD1. CDR1 SGHDT and CDR2 YYEEEE come from the germline V gene. This CDR3 has 14 residues. J gave up 3 bases and V 2 bases, and 3 bases lay outside the gene matches. CDR3 in DNA: TGTGCCAGCAGCTTATGGGACAGGGACTACGAGCAGTACTTC. Translation: CASSLWDRDYEQYF.

This chain links TRBV7-8 with TRBJ1-4, with TRBD1 as a possible D gene (5 bases). Germline CDR1 SGHVS, CDR2 FQNEAQ. This CDR3 comprises 15 residues. The germline V and J ends were trimmed by 1 base and 0 bases, with 6 bases remaining between them. The CDR3 nucleotides are TGTGCCAGCAGCTTAGTAGGGGCAACTAATGAAAAACTGTTTTTT. Translating gives CASSLVGATNEKLFF.

The chain couples TRBV19 to TRBJ2-7; 8 bases line up with TRBD1. Germline-derived CDR1 and CDR2 are LNHDA and SQIVND (reference sequence). The junction had 7 bases not matched to a gene; V was cut back by 6 bases and J by 6 bases. CDR3 length equals 13 residues. The chain's CDR3 is CASSQDRAGEQYF. CDR3 nucleotide sequence: TGTGCCAGTAGCCAGGACAGGGCGGGCGAGCAGTACTTC.